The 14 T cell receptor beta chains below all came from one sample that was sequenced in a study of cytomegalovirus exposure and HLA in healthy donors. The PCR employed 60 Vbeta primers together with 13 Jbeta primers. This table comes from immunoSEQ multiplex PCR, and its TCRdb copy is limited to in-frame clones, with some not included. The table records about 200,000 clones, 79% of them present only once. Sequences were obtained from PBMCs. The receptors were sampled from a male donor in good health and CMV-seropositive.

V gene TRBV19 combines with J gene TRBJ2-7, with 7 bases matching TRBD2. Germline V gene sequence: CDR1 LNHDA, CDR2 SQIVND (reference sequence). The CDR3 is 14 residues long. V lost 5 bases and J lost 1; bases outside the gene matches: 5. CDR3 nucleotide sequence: TGTGCCAGTAGTCACGCGGGGGAGTCCTACGAGCAGTACTTC. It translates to CASSHAGESYEQYF. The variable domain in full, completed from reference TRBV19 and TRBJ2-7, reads DGGITQSPKYLFRKEGQNVTLSCEQNLNHDAMYWYRQDPGQGLRLIYYSQIVNDFQKGDIAEGYSVSREKKESFPLTVTSAQKNPTAFYLCASSHAGESYEQYFGPGTRLTVT.

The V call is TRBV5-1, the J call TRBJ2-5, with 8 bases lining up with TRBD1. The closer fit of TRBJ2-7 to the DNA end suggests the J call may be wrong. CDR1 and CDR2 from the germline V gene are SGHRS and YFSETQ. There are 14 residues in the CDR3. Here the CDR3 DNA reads TGCGCCAGCAGCTTGGCCCGGACAGGGAACGAGCAGTACTTC. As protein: CASSLARTGNEQYF.

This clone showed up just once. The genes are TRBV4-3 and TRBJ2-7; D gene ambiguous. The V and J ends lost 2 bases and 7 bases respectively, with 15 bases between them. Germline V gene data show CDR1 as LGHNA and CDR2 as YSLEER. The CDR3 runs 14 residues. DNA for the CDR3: TGCGCCAGCAGCCAATATCGCGCAGGCTGGGAGCAGTACTTC. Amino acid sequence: CASSQYRAGWEQYF.

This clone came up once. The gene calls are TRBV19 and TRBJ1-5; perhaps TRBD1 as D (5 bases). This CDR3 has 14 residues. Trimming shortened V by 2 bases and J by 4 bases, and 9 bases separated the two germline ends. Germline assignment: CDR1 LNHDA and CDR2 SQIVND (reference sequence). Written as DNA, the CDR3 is TGTGCCAGTAGTATAATGGGGCCGAATCAGCCCCAGCATTTT. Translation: CASSIMGPNQPQHF.

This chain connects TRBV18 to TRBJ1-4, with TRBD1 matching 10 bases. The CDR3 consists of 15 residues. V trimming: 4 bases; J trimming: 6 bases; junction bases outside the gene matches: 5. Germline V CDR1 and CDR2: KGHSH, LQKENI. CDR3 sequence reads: CASSLTGGADEKLFF. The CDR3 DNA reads TGTGCCAGCTCACTGACAGGGGGCGCCGATGAAAAACTGTTTTTT.

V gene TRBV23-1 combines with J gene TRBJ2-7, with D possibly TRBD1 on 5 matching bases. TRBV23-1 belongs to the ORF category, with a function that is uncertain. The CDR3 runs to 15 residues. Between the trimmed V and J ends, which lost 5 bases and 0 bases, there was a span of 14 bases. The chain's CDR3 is CASSWQGTSSYEQYF. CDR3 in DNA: TGCGCCAGCAGTTGGCAGGGTACGAGCTCCTACGAGCAGTACTTC.

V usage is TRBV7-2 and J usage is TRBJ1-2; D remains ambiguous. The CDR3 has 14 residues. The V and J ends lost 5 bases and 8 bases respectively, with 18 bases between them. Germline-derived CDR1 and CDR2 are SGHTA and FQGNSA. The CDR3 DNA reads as TGTGCCAGCAGCCACTTAGCGGCAGGCGAGGGCTACACCTTC. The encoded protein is CASSHLAAGEGYTF.

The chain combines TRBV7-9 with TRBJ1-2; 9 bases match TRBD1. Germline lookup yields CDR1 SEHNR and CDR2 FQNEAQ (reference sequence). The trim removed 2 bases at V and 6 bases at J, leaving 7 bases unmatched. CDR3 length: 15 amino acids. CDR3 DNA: TGTGCCAGCAGCTTAACAACAGGGGGCGCGAATGGCTACACCTTC. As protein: CASSLTTGGANGYTF. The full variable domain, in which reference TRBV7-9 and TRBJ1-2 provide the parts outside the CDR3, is DTGVSQNPRHKITKRGQNVTFRCDPISEHNRLYWYRQTLGQGPEFLTYFQNEAQLEKSRLLSDRFSAERPKGSFSTLEIQRTEQGDSAMYLCASSLTTGGANGYTFGSGTRLTVV.

CDR3 sequence reads: CASSLASAGGKNIQYF. CDR3 nucleotide sequence: TGTGCCAGCAGCTTAGCAAGCGCCGGGGGCAAAAACATTCAGTACTTC. This rearrangement joins TRBV7-8 to TRBJ2-4; tentatively, D is TRBD2 (6 bases). Trimming pared 0 bases from V and 3 bases from J, leaving 12 bases between. Germline V gives CDR1 SGHVS, CDR2 FQNEAQ. The CDR3 consists of 16 residues. Full variable domain (remainder filled in from reference TRBV7-8 and TRBJ2-4): GAGVSQSPRYKVAKRGQDVALRCDPISGHVSLFWYQQALGQGPEFLTYFQNEAQLDKSGLPSDRFFAERPEGSVSTLKIQRTQQEDSAVYLCASSLASAGGKNIQYFGAGTRLSVL.

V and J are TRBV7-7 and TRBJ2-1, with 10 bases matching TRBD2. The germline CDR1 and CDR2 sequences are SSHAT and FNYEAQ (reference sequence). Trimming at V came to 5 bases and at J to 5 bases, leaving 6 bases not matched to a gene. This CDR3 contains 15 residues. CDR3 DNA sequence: TGTGCCAGCAGCGGGCTAGCGGGGGCAGACAATGAGCAGTTCTTC. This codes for CASSGLAGADNEQFF.

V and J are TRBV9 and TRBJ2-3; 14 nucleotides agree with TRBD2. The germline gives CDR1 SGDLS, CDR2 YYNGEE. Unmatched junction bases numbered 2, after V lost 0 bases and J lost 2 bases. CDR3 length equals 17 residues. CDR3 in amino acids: CASSVGGLAGVTDTQYF. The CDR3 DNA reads TGTGCCAGCAGCGTAGGGGGACTAGCGGGAGTCACAGATACGCAGTATTTT.

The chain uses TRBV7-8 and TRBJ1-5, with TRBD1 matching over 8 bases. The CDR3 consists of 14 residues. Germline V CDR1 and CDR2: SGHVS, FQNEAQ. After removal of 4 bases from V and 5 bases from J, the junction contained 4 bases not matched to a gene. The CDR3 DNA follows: TGTGCCAGCAGCTCCCAGACAGGGGATCAGCCCCAGCATTTT. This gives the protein CASSSQTGDQPQHF.

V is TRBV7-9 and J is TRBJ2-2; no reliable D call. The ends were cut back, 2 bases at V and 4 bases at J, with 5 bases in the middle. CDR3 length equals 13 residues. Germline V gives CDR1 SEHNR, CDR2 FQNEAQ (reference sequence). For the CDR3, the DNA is TGTGCCAGCAGCTTAACCGGCACCGGGGAGCTGTTTTTT. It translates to CASSLTGTGELFF.

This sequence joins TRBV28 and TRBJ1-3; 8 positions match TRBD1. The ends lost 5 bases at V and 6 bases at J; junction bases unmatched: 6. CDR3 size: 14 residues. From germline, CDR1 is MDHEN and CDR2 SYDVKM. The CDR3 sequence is CASSPGTGENTIYF. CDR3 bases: TGTGCCAGCAGTCCAGGGACAGGAGAAAACACCATATATTTT.